The 12 T cell receptor beta chains below were found in one sample sequenced in a study of cytomegalovirus exposure and HLA in healthy donors (TCRdb year 2017). Library preparation employed the immunoSEQ multiplex PCR assay. A mixture of 60 forward primers for TCR Vbeta segments and 13 reverse primers for TCR Jbeta segments was used in the multiplex PCR. Imported from immuneACCESS, the table was reduced by TCRdb to in-frame sequences with V and J called. These copies leave out some clones; in studies compared against another copy, an unresolved V gene accounts for under half, and the cause of the remainder is not known. The table for this sample records over 40,000 clones. Over 2% of the sample comes from the top ten. The sample comprised PBMCs. Receptors originate from a middle-aged woman in good health and CMV-seronegative.

This chain uses TRBV15 with TRBJ1-4; a possible D gene is TRBD1 (5 bases). The length of the CDR3 is 13 residues. From germline, CDR1 is LNHNV and CDR2 YYDKDF (reference sequence). CDR3 protein: CVTSRQRGEKLFF. The CDR3 region has the DNA TGTGTGACATCGCGACAAAGGGGTGAAAAACTGTTTTTT.

The genes are TRBV11-3 and TRBJ1-1, with a weak D call TRBD1 (6 bases). The CDR3 has 14 residues. The germline gives CDR1 SGHNT, CDR2 YENEEA. V gave up 5 bases and J gave up 4 bases, with 14 bases separating them. In DNA form, the CDR3 reads TGTGCCAGCAGCGGAGCAGGGGACGCCACTGAAGCTTTCTTT. It translates to CASSGAGDATEAFF.

Worth noting for this clone: This sample includes further DNA sequences coding for the same CDR3. The V and J genes are TRBV29-1 and TRBJ2-2, with D perhaps TRBD1 (5 bases). Between the trimmed V and J ends, which lost 4 bases and 7 bases, there was a span of 13 bases. Germline V gives CDR1 SQVTM, CDR2 ANQGSEA. The CDR3 consists of 13 residues. This chain's CDR3 is CSVVPWGGGELFF. The CDR3 nucleotides read TGCAGCGTTGTGCCCTGGGGCGGCGGGGAGCTGTTTTTT.

The chain recombines TRBV7-2 with TRBJ1-2; the D is unclear. Per the germline V gene, CDR1 is SGHTA and CDR2 is FQGNSA. The CDR3 is 14 residues long. The V and J ends lost 0 bases and 5 bases respectively, with 10 bases between them. The chain's CDR3 is CASSLARASYGYTF. The CDR3 DNA sequence: TGTGCCAGCAGCTTAGCGCGGGCATCGTATGGCTACACCTTC.

The chain links TRBV29-1 to TRBJ2-3, with 7 bases identical to TRBD2. V lost 4 bases, J lost 0 bases, and 4 bases stayed unmatched. Germline-derived CDR1 and CDR2 are SQVTM and ANQGSEA. The CDR3 is 14 residues long. CDR3 residues: CSVVNGGSTDTQYF. The CDR3 bases are TGCAGCGTTGTAAACGGGGGGAGCACAGATACGCAGTATTTT.

The gene calls are TRBV6-1 and TRBJ1-2; weak D call: TRBD1 (6 bases). CDR3 length: 15 amino acids. Trimming took 6 bases from V and 3 from J, leaving 17 bases between them. CDR1 MNHNS and CDR2 SASEGT come from the germline V gene. The CDR3 DNA reads as TGTGCCAGCAGAGGATCGGCAGGGGAGCACTATGGCTACACCTTC. It translates to CASRGSAGEHYGYTF.

The rearrangement links TRBV7-6 to TRBJ2-1; possible D gene TRBD2, 5 bases. Germline V CDR1 and CDR2: SGHVS, FNYEAQ. Trimming removed 2 bases from V and 0 bases from J, with 8 bases in between. This CDR3 contains 15 residues. The CDR3 here is CASSLSGISYNEQFF. CDR3 sequence (DNA): TGTGCCAGCAGCTTAAGCGGCATCTCCTACAATGAGCAGTTCTTC.

The gene calls are TRBV4-3 and TRBJ2-6; D gene ambiguous. This CDR3 contains 16 residues. In germline, CDR1 is LGHNA, CDR2 YSLEER. V was cut by 0 bases and J by 0 bases, with 6 bases left in between. CDR3 DNA: TGCGCCAGCAGCCAAGATCGGAGCTCTGGGGCCAACGTCCTGACTTTC. Translation gives CASSQDRSSGANVLTF.

The V call is TRBV2, the J call TRBJ1-1; 9 bases are a match to TRBD1. From germline, CDR1 is SNHLY and CDR2 FYNNEI. The CDR3 runs 14 residues. With 6 bases clipped from V and 4 bases from J, the junction kept 6 bases outside the gene matches. CDR3 sequence: CASRVTGGITEAFF. The CDR3 nucleotides read TGTGCCAGCAGGGTGACAGGGGGAATCACTGAAGCTTTCTTT.

This chain joins TRBV5-1 and TRBJ1-6; D might be TRBD1 (6 bases). CDR3 length equals 15 residues. V was clipped by 3 bases and J by 5 bases, with 12 bases between them. CDR1 is SGHRS, CDR2 YFSETQ, per germline. The DNA for the CDR3 is TGCGCCAGCAGCTGGACAGCCGGAAATAATTCACCCCTCCACTTT. This sequence encodes CASSWTAGNNSPLHF.

This sequence joins TRBV4-3 and TRBJ1-4, with D perhaps matching TRBD1 (6 bases). V lost 3 bases, J lost 3 bases, and 14 bases lay in between. Germline CDR1 is LGHNA and CDR2 is YSLEER. CDR3 length: 16 residues. The chain's CDR3 is CASSHGPQGPNEKLFF. The CDR3 DNA reads as TGCGCCAGCAGCCACGGTCCACAGGGTCCTAATGAAAAACTGTTTTTT.

CDR3 in amino acids: CASSLGAGWETQYF. The DNA for the CDR3 is TGTGCCAGCAGCTTAGGGGCCGGTTGGGAGACCCAGTACTTC. This chain uses TRBV7-6 with TRBJ2-5; the D is unclear. Germline assignment: CDR1 SGHVS and CDR2 FNYEAQ. CDR3 length: 14 amino acids. V was clipped by 1 base and J by 5 bases, with 11 bases between them.